Detailed here is one TCR beta chain. Its antigen is currently unknown. Each donor was healthy, and each was a bone marrow donor. The data derive from a study of cytomegalovirus exposure and HLA in healthy donors. The study ran its PCR with 60 Vbeta and 13 Jbeta primers. This table comes from immunoSEQ multiplex PCR, and its TCRdb copy is limited to in-frame clones, with some not included. The data hold approximately 110,000 clones, with about 81% observed a single time. Study findings and constraints: The study put around 180 TCR beta chains on its list as cytomegalovirus-associated.

Sequenced: PBMCs. This clonotype originated in a woman between 25 and 40 years old in good health and CMV-seronegative.

CDR3 bases: TGTGCCAGCAGCTTGTCGGGAGTGAATGAGCAGTTCTTC. It yields the protein CASSLSGVNEQFF. The rearrangement joins TRBV7-2 to TRBJ2-1; a possible D gene is TRBD2 (6 bases). The V end was cut by 3 bases, the J end by 7 bases, with 10 bases between. CDR3 length: 13 residues. Germline V gene lookup returns CDR1 SGHTA and CDR2 FQGNSA. Filled out from reference TRBV7-2 and TRBJ2-1, the complete variable domain reads GAGVSQSPSNKVTEKGKDVELRCDPISGHTALYWYRQSLGQGLEFLIYFQGNSAPDKSGLPSDRFSAERTGGSVSTLTIQRTQQEDSAVYLCASSLSGVNEQFFGPGTRLTVL.